A selection of T cell receptor beta chains follows, all from one sample in a study of blood T cell repertoires in COVID-19. Profiled with immunoSEQ multiplex PCR; TCRdb holds only in-frame clones, not every one. The sample includes 50,000 to 70,000 clones, roughly 76% of them seen just once. Sequenced material: peripheral blood. The receptors stem from a middle-aged man with active or convalescent COVID-19. The CDR3 runs from the conserved cysteine through the conserved F or W.

TRBV7-2	TRBJ1-2	CASSHDGNYGYTF
TRBV6-2/TRBV6-3	TRBJ2-1	CASSSSGWGYNEQFF
TRBV6-5	TRBJ1-2	CASTKDTPGNYGYTF
TRBV7-2	TRBJ2-5	CASSSRQGTETQYF
TRBV5-4	TRBJ2-2	CASSSLAGNTGELFF
TRBV5-1	TRBJ2-1	CASSLAGTSYNEQFF
TRBV19	TRBJ1-1	CASSIGIEDTEAFF
TRBV11-2	TRBJ2-2	CASSLVQASGELFF
TRBV3-1/TRBV3-2	TRBJ2-2	CASSREQAGELFF
TRBV6-2/TRBV6-3	TRBJ1-2	CASSYRPGDYGYTF
TRBV5-5	TRBJ1-5	CASSFRDILSNQPQHF
TRBV11-3	TRBJ2-7	CASSVTSGSSYEQYF
TRBV11-3	TRBJ1-1	CASSSSGRNTEAFF
TRBV24-1	TRBJ1-1	CATSARRGGLNTEAFF
TRBV7-2	TRBJ2-1	CASRSGGANEQFF
TRBV5-7	TRBJ2-7	CASPELRRRRFYEQYF
TRBV9	TRBJ2-3	CASSASTGKSDTQYF
TRBV6-6	TRBJ1-5	CASSQRTGQGSNQPQHF
TRBV30	TRBJ1-1	CAWRSRENTEAFF
TRBV27	TRBJ1-1	CASTHRTGGTEAFF
TRBV30	TRBJ1-1	CAWSWPPPRTENNTEAFF
TRBV6-5	TRBJ1-5	CASRRTGELNQPQHF
TRBV11-3	TRBJ1-5	CASSPGTGRVGGNQPQHF
TRBV3-1/TRBV3-2	TRBJ2-1	CASSQRLAGGVHNEQFF
TRBV2	TRBJ2-5	CASSASTRGRETQYF
TRBV2	TRBJ2-7	CASSETAGNYEQYF
TRBV19	TRBJ2-1	CASSISSGGPHEQFF
TRBV7-9	TRBJ2-5	CASSYSGLRQETQYF
TRBV5-6	TRBJ1-2	CASSLSERQRGYTF
TRBV27	TRBJ2-1	CASSARDRGEQFF
TRBV19	TRBJ2-7	CATGRGVTSASYEQYF
TRBV10-1	TRBJ2-1	CASSEARLAGNNEQFF
TRBV25-1	TRBJ2-2	CASRPSGTAGELFF
TRBV5-1	TRBJ2-1	CASTPIQGARNEQFF
TRBV3-1/TRBV3-2	TRBJ2-2	CASSRTTLNTGELFF
TRBV21-1	TRBJ1-2	CASSDERTGANYGYTF
TRBV3-1/TRBV3-2	TRBJ1-2	CASSQGTTANYGYTF
TRBV5-1	TRBJ2-3	CASYGGLAGFTDTQYF
TRBV19	TRBJ1-3	CASSRQPTGGAGNTIYF
TRBV7-2	TRBJ1-5	CASRRTGDASSNQPQHF
TRBV19	TRBJ2-3	CASEPGQGGSNTQYF
TRBV5-8	TRBJ2-5	CASSLEAGQGGAETQYF
TRBV9	TRBJ2-1	CASSVSYSSYNEQFF